Below are 23 T cell receptor beta chains sequenced from a single sample in a study of CD8+ T cells in alopecia areata. Extracted RNA was reverse transcribed into cDNA, the sequencing template. TCRdb keeps only in-frame clones here, not all; method: immunoSEQ multiplex PCR. The table has some 180,000 clones, about half seen once; the top ten hold about a tenth. The sample's treatment: oral pan-JAK inhibitor, 5-10 mg twice daily. The sample here was CD8+ T cells sorted from blood, taken around week 53, from a patient treated with tofacitinib. These receptors all stem from a human donor with alopecia areata.

The DNA for the CDR3 is TGTGCCAGCAGTCTACGGGGGGCGGGTGAAGCTTTCTTT. It is translated as CASSLRGAGEAFF. The rearrangement joins TRBV6-5 to TRBJ1-1; maybe TRBD1 (6 bases). V shed 5 bases and J shed 7 bases, with 14 bases lying between them. CDR3 length equals 13 residues. Germline CDR1 MNHEY, CDR2 SVGAGI.

The chain employs TRBV27 and TRBJ1-2; the D gene is possibly TRBD1 (6 bases). Trimming cost V 2 bases and J 8 bases, with 18 bases left between them. From germline, CDR1 is MNHEY and CDR2 SMNVEV (reference sequence). There are 15 residues in the CDR3. Here the CDR3 DNA reads TGTGCCAGCAGTTTAATTGGGGCAGGGGAGGCCGGCTACACCTTC. Translating gives CASSLIGAGEAGYTF.

The sample holds a few counts of this clone. The chain links TRBV7-8 to TRBJ2-3; 10 nucleotides align to TRBD2. Germline values: CDR1 SGHVS, CDR2 FQNEAQ. The CDR3 is 15 residues long. Unmatched junction bases numbered 5, after V lost 4 bases and J lost 4 bases. The CDR3 nucleotides are TGTGCCAGCAGCTGGAGCGGGGGGGCCCCAGATACGCAGTATTTT. This gives the protein CASSWSGGAPDTQYF.

The chain joins TRBV27 to TRBJ1-6, with TRBD1 matching 8 bases. The trim removed 5 bases at V and 6 bases at J, leaving 6 bases unmatched. CDR1 is MNHEY, CDR2 SMNVEV, per germline (reference sequence). The CDR3 extends over 15 amino acids. The DNA for the CDR3 is TGTGCCAGCAGTCTCGGACAGGGTGGTAATTCACCCCTCCACTTT. As protein: CASSLGQGGNSPLHF.

The gene calls are TRBV11-3 and TRBJ2-1; D is undetermined. Germline CDR1 is SGHNT and CDR2 is YENEEA. V lost 6 bases and J 7 bases, leaving 10 bases between the germline ends. The CDR3 runs 12 residues. CDR3: CASSLGLNEQFF. CDR3 sequence (DNA): TGTGCCAGCAGTCTGGGCCTTAATGAGCAGTTCTTC.

This chain uses TRBV4-1 with TRBJ2-6; D remains unclear. Deletions cut 5 bases from V and 2 bases from J, with 7 bases between. Germline V gene sequence: CDR1 MGHRA, CDR2 YSYEKL. This CDR3 is 14 amino acids long. In DNA form, the CDR3 reads TGCGCCAGCAGCGAGGTGCCTGGGGCCAACGTCCTGACTTTC. Protein sequence: CASSEVPGANVLTF.

The chain has TRBV13 and TRBJ1-1; TRBD1 agrees at 7 bases. Trimming removed 7 bases from V and 4 bases from J; junction bases left unmatched: 3. This CDR3 has 12 amino acids. Germline values: CDR1 PRHDT, CDR2 FYEKMQ (reference sequence). CDR3 sequence reads: CASTRDSTEAFF. In DNA form, the CDR3 reads TGTGCCAGCACCCGGGACAGCACTGAAGCTTTCTTT.

The CDR3 loop is CASSRYTEAFF. CDR3 nucleotides: TGTGCCAGCAGCCGCTATACTGAAGCTTTCTTT. V and J are TRBV5-6 and TRBJ1-1; D uncertain. The CDR3 covers 11 residues. CDR1 SGHDT and CDR2 YYEEEE come from the germline V gene. V lost 4 bases, J lost 5 bases, and 6 bases lay in between.

This clone has more than one count but fewer than ten. The chain uses TRBV21-1 and TRBJ2-3; TRBD1, the table's D call, was not compared with the DNA. TRBV21-1 is marked as a pseudogene. CDR3 size: 16 residues. DNA for the CDR3: TGTGCCAGCAGCAAAGTTGACAGGGAAGGGGTAAAGGCGCAGTATTTT. Its translation is CASSKVDREGVKAQYF.

By sample fraction, this clone is medium-sized. This rearrangement joins TRBV19 to TRBJ2-1; 8 bases are a match to TRBD2. CDR1 and CDR2 from the germline V gene are LNHDA and SQIVND (reference sequence). The length of the CDR3 is 13 residues. V gave up 9 bases and J gave up 7 bases; unmatched junction bases: 8. The CDR3 DNA is TGTGCCAGCCATCCGGGGGGGATGAATGAGCAGTTCTTC. This gives the protein CASHPGGMNEQFF.

The chain links TRBV23-1 to TRBJ1-1, with a weak D call TRBD1 (5 bases). TRBV23-1 is reported as an ORF; its role is uncertain. With 0 bases removed from V and 2 bases from J, the gap between germline ends came to 19 bases. The CDR3 has 18 amino acids. The CDR3 sequence: CASSQSGGHLPCNTEAFF. The CDR3 DNA follows: TGCGCCAGCAGTCAATCTGGGGGTCATCTCCCCTGCAACACTGAAGCTTTCTTT.

The V gene is TRBV4-2, the J gene TRBJ2-7; D remains ambiguous. Germline V gene sequence: CDR1 LGHNA, CDR2 YNFKEQ. The CDR3 totals 13 residues. The V end lost 3 bases, the J end lost 0 bases, and 6 bases lay between the germline ends. DNA of the CDR3: TGTGCCAGCAGCCAGGCACCCTCCTACGAGCAGTACTTC. It specifies CASSQAPSYEQYF.

The table lists this clone with a few counts. The chain uses TRBV5-1 and TRBJ2-6; D gene unclear. CDR3 length equals 17 residues. The ends were cut back, 0 bases at V and 0 bases at J, with 10 bases in the middle. The germline V gene has CDR1 SGHRS and CDR2 YFSETQ. The CDR3 DNA is TGCGCCAGCAGCTTGGTAGGTGGCAGCTCTGGGGCCAACGTCCTGACTTTC. Translating gives CASSLVGGSSGANVLTF.

The V gene is TRBV2, the J gene TRBJ1-2; perhaps TRBD1 as D (6 bases). The germline V and J ends were trimmed by 10 bases and 2 bases, with 17 bases remaining between them. Germline CDR1 is SNHLY and CDR2 is FYNNEI. This CDR3 has 14 amino acids. In DNA form, the CDR3 reads TGTGCCAACAAAAGCCCCAGGGGAAACTATGGCTACACCTTC. It yields the protein CANKSPRGNYGYTF. The whole variable domain, remainder taken from reference TRBV2 and TRBJ1-2, is EPEVTQTPSHQVTQMGQEVILRCVPISNHLYFYWYRQILGQKVEFLVSFYNNEISEKSEIFDDQFSVERPDGSNFTLKIRSTKLEDSAMYFCANKSPRGNYGYTFGSGTRLTVV.

The chain is built from TRBV27 and TRBJ1-5, with 11 bases that match TRBD1. The germline gives CDR1 MNHEY, CDR2 SMNVEV (reference sequence). This CDR3 is 16 amino acids long. V lost 5 bases and J lost 4; bases outside the gene matches: 7. The CDR3 nucleotides are TGTGCCAGCAGTCCCGGGACAGGGGGTAGGAATCAGCCCCAGCATTTT. Protein product: CASSPGTGGRNQPQHF.

The chain uses TRBV9 and TRBJ2-1; weak D call: TRBD2 (5 bases). With 4 bases removed from V and 3 bases from J, the gap between germline ends came to 17 bases. CDR1 and CDR2 (germline): SGDLS, YYNGEE. CDR3 length equals 16 residues. The chain's CDR3 is CASSPLGDTGYNEQFF. For the CDR3, the DNA is TGTGCCAGCAGCCCCCTCGGGGATACCGGCTACAATGAGCAGTTCTTC. Combining the CDR3 with reference TRBV9 and TRBJ2-1 gives the whole variable domain DSGVTQTPKHLITATGQRVTLRCSPRSGDLSVYWYQQSLDQGLQFLIQYYNGEERAKGNILERFSAQQFPDLHSELNLSSLELGDSALYFCASSPLGDTGYNEQFFGPGTRLTVL.

The J gene is TRBJ1-6, the V gene TRBV15; the D gene is possibly TRBD1 (6 bases). This CDR3 is 15 amino acids long. Germline V lookup: CDR1 LNHNV, CDR2 YYDKDF (reference sequence). Trimming shortened V by 6 bases and J by 7 bases, and 16 bases separated the two germline ends. CDR3: CATRIQGSRNSPLHF. Written as DNA, the CDR3 is TGTGCCACCAGAATACAGGGCTCGCGCAATTCACCCCTCCACTTT.

The chain carries TRBV7-2 and TRBJ2-2; D gene uncertain. V was shortened by 7 bases and J by 0 bases, with 15 bases between the two germline ends. CDR1 is SGHTA, CDR2 FQGNSA, per germline. The length of the CDR3 is 16 residues. CDR3 region: CASISGPYSNTGELFF. The CDR3 bases are TGTGCCAGCATCTCAGGACCCTACTCGAACACCGGGGAGCTGTTTTTT.

The genes are TRBV2 and TRBJ2-5; 7 bases are a match to TRBD2. This CDR3 spans 14 amino acids. Trimming took 5 bases from V and 5 from J; bases not matched to a gene: 8. The V gene's germline CDR1 is SNHLY and CDR2 FYNNEI. The CDR3 nucleotides are TGTGCCAGCAGTTCCGAGCGGGACTCCGAGACCCAGTACTTC. Its protein product is CASSSERDSETQYF.

There are a few counts of this clone. This chain connects TRBV4-3 to TRBJ2-7; TRBD1 matches at 9 bases. Looked up from germline, CDR1 is LGHNA and CDR2 is YSLEER. V lost 3 bases and J lost 1; bases outside the gene matches: 10. This CDR3 contains 17 residues. The CDR3 sequence is CASSQMSGQGRSYEQYF. The CDR3 region has the DNA TGCGCCAGCAGCCAGATGTCCGGACAGGGGAGGTCCTACGAGCAGTACTTC.

This clone appeared a single time. The gene calls are TRBV2 and TRBJ1-6; D remains ambiguous. The CDR3 covers 16 residues. Trimming pared 0 bases from V and 6 bases from J, leaving 12 bases between. Germline CDR1 is SNHLY and CDR2 is FYNNEI. CDR3 sequence: CASSEALAGINSPLHF. The CDR3 nucleotides read TGTGCCAGCAGTGAAGCGCTTGCGGGGATTAATTCACCCCTCCACTTT.

The genes are TRBV27 and TRBJ2-5; D gene uncertain. The CDR3 covers 14 residues. The V gene's germline CDR1 is MNHEY and CDR2 SMNVEV (reference sequence). The V end lost 2 bases, the J end lost 1 base, and 8 bases lay between the germline ends. CDR3 amino acids: CASSLRQPQETQYF. DNA of the CDR3: TGTGCCAGCAGTTTAAGGCAGCCCCAAGAGACCCAGTACTTC.

The rearrangement joins TRBV2 to TRBJ2-1, with 8 bases lining up with TRBD1. V shed 6 bases and J 3 bases; nucleotides not matched to a gene: 10. Germline CDR1 and CDR2: SNHLY and FYNNEI. This CDR3 comprises 16 residues. CDR3 sequence reads: CASRGPPGQVYNEQFF. Here the CDR3 DNA reads TGTGCCAGCAGGGGACCGCCGGGACAGGTCTACAATGAGCAGTTCTTC.